This TCR beta chain stems from a study of T cell changes during pregnancy in multiple sclerosis. Repertoires were generated with immunoSEQ multiplex PCR, while TCRdb's copy carries only in-frame clones and drops some. The sample holds tens of thousands of clones; about nine tenths are singletons and the top ten take around 4.1%. The CDR3 has 15 amino acids. Germline assignment: CDR1 MGHRA and CDR2 YSYEKL. V was pared by 3 bases and J by 0 bases, with 3 bases of the junction left unmatched. This receptor was obtained from a female donor with multiple sclerosis, enrolled in a pregnancy study. The rearrangement joins TRBV4-1 to TRBJ2-7, with 9 positions matching TRBD2. This material consisted of CD8+ T cells from peripheral blood mononuclear cells, taken in the second trimester of pregnancy. This CDR3 is CASSQGLASSYEQYF. The CDR3 region has the DNA TGCGCCAGCAGCCAGGGACTAGCTTCCTCCTACGAGCAGTACTTC.